The clone carrying this T cell receptor beta chain was seen once. No antigen is known for it. In the original workflow: There were no quality scores in the junction-only immunoSEQ sequences, so filtering differed. TCRdb keeps only in-frame clones here, not all; method: immunoSEQ multiplex PCR. That table furnishes V, J and clone size, whereas the DNA furnished D and trimming. The table has some 2,400,000 clones, nearly 97% seen once. This entry is derived from a study of shared clonotypes between healthy human individuals. Across the study: The cohort had a couple of women and a few men, ages 18 to 49.

Broader study findings: Clonotype sharing across donors was expected to vary with sequencing depth.

This CDR3 has 15 residues. Germline CDR1 reads ENHRY; CDR2 reads SYGVKD. With 6 bases removed from V and 4 bases from J, the gap between germline ends came to 13 bases. Sequencing was performed on naive CD4+ T cells sorted from blood. The subset is: CD45RA+ positively selected. The chain has TRBV10-3 and TRBJ2-6; a possible D gene is TRBD1 (6 bases). This sequence was found in a man between 18 and 35 years old in good health. CDR3 amino acids: CAIRETGFGANVLTF. CDR3 nucleotides: TGTGCCATCAGGGAAACAGGGTTCGGGGCCAACGTCCTGACTTTC.